This T cell receptor beta chain was captured in a study of memory CD4+ T cells and cytomegalovirus serostatus. Overall study findings and caveats: Suggested: most of the CMV-linked TCR signature lies in CD4+ memory cells. CMV serostatus prediction reached median AUC approximately 0.96, or 0.89 with US-trained model.

Notes on this clone: As yet, its antigen is unknown.

Germline trimming cut 4 bases from V and 8 bases from J; bases unmatched to any gene: 8. The CDR3 sequence is 15 residues long. The germline V gene has CDR1 KGHSH and CDR2 LQKENI. Generated by immunoSEQ multiplex PCR, the TCRdb table keeps only in-frame clones and is missing some. The table has around 60,000 clones, roughly three quarters seen once. The sort gate was single viable CD3+CD4+CD8-CD45RO+ cells for memory CD4+ T cells. Positive selection with CD4 microbeads enriched total CD4+ T cells. This receptor was taken from an adult in good health and CMV-seronegative. The chain links TRBV18 to TRBJ1-5; TRBD1 matches at 10 bases. The source material was memory CD4+ T cells from blood. The CDR3 protein is CASSRETGGYEPQHF. The CDR3, as DNA: TGTGCCAGCTCACGGGAGACAGGGGGCTATGAGCCCCAGCATTTT.